Below are 9 T cell receptor beta chains sequenced from a single sample in a study of cytomegalovirus exposure and HLA in healthy donors. Primers included in the PCR were 60 Vbeta and 13 Jbeta primers. Sequencing was performed with immunoSEQ multiplex PCR; in TCRdb, only in-frame clones are kept and a portion is missing. This listing includes 100,000 to 150,000 clones. Source material: PBMCs. The origin of the receptors is a man in his late teens or twenties in good health and CMV-seronegative.

V is TRBV9 and J is TRBJ2-4; 7 bases map to TRBD2. J gave up 1 base and V 4 bases, and 5 bases lay outside the gene matches. From germline, CDR1 is SGDLS and CDR2 YYNGEE. The CDR3 is 15 amino acids. The chain's CDR3 is CASSPWREAKNIQYF. The CDR3 DNA follows: TGTGCCAGCAGCCCCTGGCGGGAGGCCAAAAACATTCAGTACTTC.

The chain is built from TRBV5-1 and TRBJ1-5; D perhaps matches TRBD1 (5 bases). The ends were cut back, 4 bases at V and 4 bases at J, with 18 bases in the middle. The germline gives CDR1 SGHRS, CDR2 YFSETQ. The CDR3 runs 16 residues. The CDR3 sequence is CASSPSGGTSNQPQHF. CDR3 nucleotide sequence: TGCGCCAGCAGCCCATCCGGGGGGACCTCAAATCAGCCCCAGCATTTT.

The genes are TRBV6-5 and TRBJ2-5, with 7 bases aligning to TRBD2. Germline V gives CDR1 MNHEY, CDR2 SVGAGI. Trimming removed 6 bases from V and 5 bases from J; junction bases left unmatched: 6. CDR3 size: 13 residues. The CDR3 DNA follows: TGTGCCAGCAGGGCAGCGGGGCTGGAGACCCAGTACTTC. Translation: CASRAAGLETQYF.

This chain connects TRBV5-1 to TRBJ1-1, with D possibly being TRBD1 (6 bases). Trimming removed 0 bases at V and 0 bases at J, with 9 bases between. The CDR3 has 15 residues. Germline values: CDR1 SGHRS, CDR2 YFSETQ. The CDR3 loop reads CASSLGGPLNTEAFF. As DNA, the CDR3 is TGCGCCAGCAGCTTGGGGGGGCCGCTGAACACTGAAGCTTTCTTT.

V usage is TRBV9 and J usage is TRBJ1-1; TRBD1 might be the D (5 bases). Looked up from germline, CDR1 is SGDLS and CDR2 is YYNGEE. The CDR3 is made up of 20 amino acids. V dropped 1 base and J dropped 0 bases, with 25 bases sitting between them. CDR3 in amino acids: CASSVQGTAPWQQMNTEAFF. The CDR3 DNA is TGTGCCAGCAGCGTACAGGGCACTGCTCCCTGGCAACAAATGAACACTGAAGCTTTCTTT.

The chain is built from TRBV6-6 and TRBJ1-3, with no clear D. The CDR3 consists of 12 residues. Germline CDR1 reads MNHNY; CDR2 reads SVGAGI (reference sequence). V lost 7 bases to trimming and J lost 3 bases, with 7 bases between them. CDR3 sequence reads: CASTRIGNTIYF. The CDR3 DNA sequence: TGTGCCAGCACGCGGATTGGAAACACCATATATTTT.

V gene TRBV7-2 combines with J gene TRBJ1-1, with D uncertain. Trimming took 5 bases from V and 1 from J, leaving 11 bases between them. Germline CDR1 reads SGHTA; CDR2 reads FQGNSA. The CDR3 runs 14 residues. CDR3 in DNA: TGTGCCAGCAGCCCCGAAGGAGGGAACACTGAAGCTTTCTTT. Protein product: CASSPEGGNTEAFF.

The J gene is TRBJ1-2, the V gene TRBV19; D is perhaps TRBD1 (5 bases). The CDR3 extends over 15 amino acids. Trimming stripped 1 base from V and 2 bases from J, with 11 bases between. Germline V gives CDR1 LNHDA, CDR2 SQIVND (reference sequence). The CDR3 DNA reads TGTGCCAGTAGTATAGGCGGGGCAGCAAACTATGGCTACACCTTC. As protein: CASSIGGAANYGYTF. The full variable domain, completed using reference TRBV19 and TRBJ1-2, is DGGITQSPKYLFRKEGQNVTLSCEQNLNHDAMYWYRQDPGQGLRLIYYSQIVNDFQKGDIAEGYSVSREKKESFPLTVTSAQKNPTAFYLCASSIGGAANYGYTFGSGTRLTVV.

The rearrangement uses TRBV2 and TRBJ1-6; 8 nucleotides align to TRBD1. This CDR3 has 13 residues. J gave up 7 bases and V 8 bases, and 4 bases lay outside the gene matches. Germline lookup yields CDR1 SNHLY and CDR2 FYNNEI. The CDR3 loop is CASRGQANSPLHF. As DNA, the CDR3 is TGTGCCAGCCGGGGACAGGCGAATTCACCCCTCCACTTT.